This T cell receptor (beta chain) is drawn from a study of T cells in Graves' hyperthyroidism and ophthalmopathy. Findings of the study overall: Ophthalmopathy was distinguished from stable hyperthyroidism by 13 V-J signatures. Blood also carried most thyroid clonotypes expanded above 0.001.

Researchers amplified the TCR beta CDR3 regions from RNA transcripts. The TCR CDR3 was amplified in a first-round RT-PCR using the HTBI primer set. TCRdb processed the multiplex PCR reads anew with MiXCR; each CDR3 protein has one entry. The sample carries about 570,000 distinct CDR3 sequences, approximately 44% recorded once. Regarding this clonotype: Its specificity is not known.

Germline CDR1 DFQATT, CDR2 SNEGSKA (reference sequence). The CDR3 loop spans 14 amino acids. Trimming cost V 6 bases and J 12 bases; bases outside gene matches: 16. The rearrangement links TRBV20-1 to TRBJ1-4; 7 bases are shared with TRBD1. Sequenced sample: peripheral blood or thyroid tissue (not recorded which). The TCR sequence derives from an adult woman with Graves' disease, either hyperthyroidism or ophthalmopathy (not recorded which). CDR3 nucleotides: TGCAGTGCGCACCAATTGGGCCAGGGGGGAGAACTGTTTTTT. Encoded protein: CSAHQLGQGGELFF.